The present TCR beta chain was sequenced within a study of T cells in Graves' hyperthyroidism and ophthalmopathy. This clonotype has a count of ten or more. Authors of the study amplified TCR beta CDR3 regions from RNA transcripts. The HTBI primer set served for first-round RT-PCR of the TCR CDR3. A single record per CDR3 protein comes from TCRdb applying MiXCR to the multiplex PCR reads. The sample consists of about 250,000 distinct CDR3 sequences, about 20% of them appearing once. The CDR3 extends over 13 amino acids. V lost 2 bases and J 5 bases, leaving 7 bases between the germline ends. The receptor was derived from a man aged 25-45 years with Graves' ophthalmopathy. Sequencing was carried out using blood. This chain connects TRBV12-3 or TRBV12-4 to TRBJ2-1; D is uncertain. DNA of the CDR3: TGTGCCAGCAGTTTACGGCGAGACAATGAGCAGTTCTTC. Protein: CASSLRRDNEQFF.